The entry below describes one TCR beta chain. Its antigen is not known. V was pared by 5 bases and J by 8 bases, with 9 bases of the junction left unmatched. The V gene's germline CDR1 is MNHEY and CDR2 SVGAGI. The CDR3 loop spans 14 amino acids. TCRdb keeps only in-frame clones here, not all; method: immunoSEQ multiplex PCR. This sample yields about 82,000 clones, of which around 93% are seen a single time; less than 0.45% belongs to the top ten. These data come from a study of graft-versus-host responses after intestinal transplantation. Study-wide results and limits: Allografts carried high graft-versus-host to host-versus-graft clonal ratios in patients having graft-donor T cell macrochimerism. HvG clone declines early post-transplant were associated with peak circulating GvH levels.

This chain uses TRBV6-5 with TRBJ1-2; 9 bases agree with TRBD1. The source material was unstimulated CD4+ T cells sorted from spleen or lymph node cells, sampled before transplant. The clonotype was recovered from a human donor who was the organ donor for an intestinal transplant. The CDR3 DNA reads as TGTGCCAGCAGTGCGGACAGGGGTTCGGTAGGCTACACCTTC. Protein product: CASSADRGSVGYTF.